A single sample gave rise to the 14 T cell receptor beta chains below, sequenced in a study of blood T cells in healthy people across ages (dated by TCRdb to between 2014 and 2016). The method behind the library was 5' RACE. TCRdb names Illumina HiSeq 2500 as the instrument used. A second PCR of roughly 6 to 12 cycles was performed with a sample-barcoded 5' primer and a J-beta primer mix. Using fastp trimming at Q25 and MiXCR clonotype assembly, TCRdb reanalyzed the public sequencing data and kept in-frame beta chains. CDR3 protein duplicates are merged, each entry listing the most common genes and DNA. Here the sample has roughly 1.7 million distinct CDR3 sequences; roughly 30% occur a single time. Approximately 11% of the sample lies in the top ten. Source material: blood. The receptors stem from a woman in her twenties or thirties in good health.

The J gene is TRBJ1-2, the V gene TRBV25-1, with TRBD1 as a possible D gene (5 bases). The ends were cut back, 3 bases at V and 6 bases at J, with 17 bases in the middle. The germline gives CDR1 MGHDK, CDR2 SYGVNS. This CDR3 is built from 15 residues. The CDR3 reads CASSDRIRDWDGYTF. CDR3 DNA: TGTGCCAGCAGTGATCGGATTCGGGACTGGGATGGCTACACCTTC.

This clonotype showed up just a few times. This sequence joins TRBV30 and TRBJ2-7; D assignment may be TRBD1 or TRBD2 (5 bases each). V was trimmed by 5 bases and J by 2 bases, leaving 13 bases between them. Germline V gene lookup returns CDR1 GTSNPN and CDR2 SVGIG (reference sequence). This CDR3 has 13 amino acids. Written as DNA, the CDR3 is TGTGCCTGGGCGAGGGGATCAGCCTACGAGCAGTACTTC. Translation gives CAWARGSAYEQYF.

This clonotype was detected only a few times. The chain links TRBV5-1 to TRBJ1-2, with TRBD1 matching 8 bases. This CDR3 region has 14 residues. With 1 base clipped from V and 8 bases from J, the junction kept 7 bases outside the gene matches. Per the germline V gene, CDR1 is SGHRS and CDR2 is YFSETQ. The CDR3 region has the DNA TGCGCCAGCAGCTTGTCAGGGGGCCGGTGGGGCTACACCTTC. This gives the protein CASSLSGGRWGYTF. The full variable domain, rest sourced from reference TRBV5-1 and TRBJ1-2, is KAGVTQTPRYLIKTRGQQVTLSCSPISGHRSVSWYQQTPGQGLQFLFEYFSETQRNKGNFPGRFSGRQFSNSRSEMNVSTLELGDSALYLCASSLSGGRWGYTFGSGTRLTVV.

About this clonotype: One base away lies a much larger clone, so this may be a sequencing read error. This chain uses TRBV20-1 with TRBJ2-5, with TRBD2 matching 7 bases. Germline V gene data show CDR1 as DFQATT and CDR2 as SNEGSKA (reference sequence). This CDR3 contains 14 residues. With V trimmed by 0 bases and J by 5 bases, 6 bases remained unmatched. CDR3 DNA: TGCAGTGCTAGAGAGCAGGCGGGAGCGGAGACCCAGTACTTC. Encoded protein: CSAREQAGAETQYF.

This clonotype has just a few counts. The chain couples TRBV27 to TRBJ2-7; D may be TRBD1 (5 bases). This CDR3 has 13 residues. Between the trimmed V and J ends, which lost 7 bases and 3 bases, there was a span of 13 bases. CDR1 is MNHEY, CDR2 SMNVEV, per germline (reference sequence). Here the CDR3 reads CASKKAGYYEQYF. CDR3 in DNA: TGTGCCAGCAAGAAAGCAGGGTACTACGAGCAGTACTTC.

J is TRBJ1-2 and V is TRBV10-3; no reliable D call. V shed 2 bases and J shed 0 bases, with 10 bases lying between them. This CDR3 region has 15 residues. Germline CDR1 is ENHRY and CDR2 is SYGVKD. CDR3 loop: CAISEPAKANYGYTF. The DNA of the CDR3 is TGTGCCATCAGTGAGCCGGCGAAAGCTAACTATGGCTACACCTTC.

This clonotype was seen a few times. The rearrangement uses TRBV20-1 and TRBJ2-1; D unresolved. Looked up from germline, CDR1 is DFQATT and CDR2 is SNEGSKA (reference sequence). With 3 bases removed from V and 0 bases from J, the gap between germline ends came to 12 bases. This CDR3 region has 15 residues. Written as DNA, the CDR3 is TGCAGTGCTAGGTGGGGATATGACTCCTACAATGAGCAGTTCTTC. This gives the protein CSARWGYDSYNEQFF.

This clonotype showed up just a few times. The rearrangement links TRBV7-9 to TRBJ1-2, with D possibly being TRBD1 (6 bases). Trimming shortened V by 5 bases and J by 5 bases, and 18 bases separated the two germline ends. The V gene's germline CDR1 is SEHNR and CDR2 FQNEAQ (reference sequence). This CDR3 spans 15 amino acids. The chain's CDR3 is CASSGQGTSLYGYTF. CDR3 nucleotides: TGTGCCAGCAGCGGGCAAGGGACATCGCTTTATGGCTACACCTTC.

This chain connects TRBV7-9 to TRBJ1-2, with no clear D. V lost 10 bases, J lost 1 base, and 19 bases lay in between. CDR1 is SEHNR and CDR2 is FQNEAQ in the germline V gene (reference sequence). This CDR3 has 15 residues. CDR3 protein: CATTTLNRLNYGYTF. In DNA form, the CDR3 reads TGTGCCACGACCACACTCAACCGCCTTAACTATGGCTACACCTTC. Based on the CDR3 plus reference TRBV7-9 and TRBJ1-2, the full variable domain is DTGVSQNPRHKITKRGQNVTFRCDPISEHNRLYWYRQTLGQGPEFLTYFQNEAQLEKSRLLSDRFSAERPKGSFSTLEIQRTEQGDSAMYLCATTTLNRLNYGYTFGSGTRLTVV.

The rearrangement uses TRBV11-2 and TRBJ2-5, with 12 bases that match TRBD2. The CDR3 consists of 15 residues. The V gene end was trimmed by 4 bases and the J gene end by 5 bases; junction bases not matched to a gene: 5. Germline assignment: CDR1 SGHAT and CDR2 FQNNGV. The chain's CDR3 is CASSYLAGGIETQYF. Here the CDR3 DNA reads TGTGCCAGCAGCTACCTAGCGGGAGGGATTGAGACCCAGTACTTC.

The chain joins TRBV19 to TRBJ1-5, with D unclear. V was shortened by 8 bases and J by 2 bases, with 13 bases between the two germline ends. The germline V gene encodes CDR1 LNHDA and CDR2 SQIVND (reference sequence). CDR3 size: 14 residues. CDR3 sequence: CASAMGEGNQPQHF. The CDR3 nucleotides read TGTGCCAGTGCCATGGGTGAAGGCAATCAGCCCCAGCATTTT.

This rearrangement joins TRBV4-2 to TRBJ2-5; D perhaps matches TRBD2 (5 bases). Germline V gives CDR1 LGHNA, CDR2 YNFKEQ. The CDR3 spans 15 residues. Trimming stripped 5 bases from V and 3 bases from J, with 16 bases between. In DNA, the CDR3 is TGTGCCAGCAGCTCGCGGGTGGCAGCCAAAGAGACCCAGTACTTC. Its translation: CASSSRVAAKETQYF.

The rearrangement links TRBV20-1 to TRBJ2-1, with D uncertain. Deletions cut 2 bases from V and 4 bases from J, with 9 bases between. The CDR3 consists of 13 residues. From germline, CDR1 is DFQATT and CDR2 SNEGSKA (reference sequence). CDR3 in amino acids: CSARSINYNEQFF. Here the CDR3 DNA reads TGCAGTGCTAGATCAATTAATTACAATGAGCAGTTCTTC.

Points on this clonotype: At one end, the junction sequence differs from germline, possibly due to a read error. The chain joins TRBV12-3 or TRBV12-4 to TRBJ2-3; no definite D call. The CDR3 runs 13 residues. CDR3 region: CASWGRRADAQYF. The CDR3 bases are TGTGCCAGCTGGGGAAGGAGAGCAGATGCGCAGTATTTT.